This TCR beta chain was recorded in a study of identical twins. This clonotype was counted many times. Its target is not known. Study-wide results and caveats: Conclusions leaned on cross-sectional statistical analysis and did not track the same donors over time.

TCRdb fed the 5' RACE reads into MiXCR, producing one record per CDR3 protein. Of hundreds of thousands of distinct CDR3 sequences detected, about 20% appear once; the ten largest clones hold 4% to 5.5%. V dropped 2 bases and J dropped 10 bases, with 7 bases sitting between them. The CDR3 has 12 residues. CDR1 and CDR2 (germline): SGHRS, YFSETQ. These same records also appear under a second study, on T cells expressing NK-cell markers.

This sequence originates from a woman younger than 35 in good health. This rearrangement joins TRBV5-1 to TRBJ1-6; no reliable D call. The sample was PBMCs. The CDR3 here is CASSFGNSPLHF. CDR3 sequence (DNA): TGCGCCAGCAGCTTTGGGAACTCACCCCTCCACTTT.